The sequence of this TCR beta chain was determined in a study of blood T cell repertoires in COVID-19. About the study: The United States, Italy and Spain provided the acute and convalescent COVID-19 samples. Nucleic acid was either cDNA or gDNA, and it came from T cells, B-cell-depleted T cells, or PBMCs.

Per the original methods: By means of reference gene primer amplification, nucleated cell counts were estimated. Method: immunoSEQ multiplex PCR; TCRdb's copy keeps in-frame clones and lacks some. The DNA was the basis for D and trimming; V, J and clone size are from that table. The sample gives about 150,000 clones, around 84% of which show up once; around 4.8% is in the top ten. CDR1 and CDR2 from the germline V gene are MNHEY and SMNVEV (reference sequence). V lost 5 bases and J lost 4; bases outside the gene matches: 10. The CDR3 consists of 15 residues. The source material was peripheral blood. This TCR derives from a human donor in a cohort sampled during active COVID-19. The chain carries TRBV27 and TRBJ1-1, with 7 bases fitting TRBD1. CDR3 sequence reads: CASSPTGTATTEAFF. CDR3 bases: TGTGCCAGCAGTCCTACCGGGACAGCGACCACTGAAGCTTTCTTT.